This T cell receptor beta chain was retrieved from a study of cytomegalovirus exposure and HLA in healthy donors. Overall study results and limits: Rare TCR sequences dominated, though some public TCRs recurred in many donors.

PCR was performed using 60 Vbeta and 13 Jbeta primers. Some clones are missing from TCRdb's copy, which holds only in-frame ones; the method was immunoSEQ multiplex PCR. The table lists roughly 120,000 clones, 70% to 85% of them singletons. This clone was detected only a few times. Its target is not known. The source of this sequence is a woman aged 40-49 years in good health and CMV-seropositive. Sequencing used PBMCs.

The chain's CDR3 is CASSLRSGTQYF. The DNA of the CDR3 is TGTGCCAGTAGTCTCCGTTCAGGGACGCAGTATTTT. The J gene is TRBJ2-3, the V gene TRBV19; tentatively, D is TRBD1 (5 bases). V was clipped by 5 bases and J by 9 bases, with 12 bases between them. The CDR3 runs 12 residues. From germline, CDR1 is LNHDA and CDR2 SQIVND (reference sequence). The full variable domain, in which reference TRBV19 and TRBJ2-3 provide the parts outside the CDR3, is DGGITQSPKYLFRKEGQNVTLSCEQNLNHDAMYWYRQDPGQGLRLIYYSQIVNDFQKGDIAEGYSVSREKKESFPLTVTSAQKNPTAFYLCASSLRSGTQYFGPGTRLTVL.